The 23 T cell receptor beta chains reported below all come from one sample, sequenced in a study of T cell responses to AZD1222 COVID-19 vaccine. Here immunoSEQ multiplex PCR was the method, and the copy in TCRdb shows in-frame clones only, minus some. The data contain fewer than 150,000 clones, roughly 92% of them singletons. Sequenced here: peripheral blood, sampled 28 days after the second AZD1222 dose. These receptors came from an adult who received the AZD1222 COVID-19 vaccine.

The rearrangement joins TRBV19 to TRBJ1-1, with D hard to call. This CDR3 has 14 amino acids. CDR1 LNHDA and CDR2 SQIVND come from the germline V gene (reference sequence). With 3 bases removed from V and 4 bases from J, the gap between germline ends came to 12 bases. The CDR3 loop reads CASSITDGSTEAFF. In DNA, the CDR3 is TGTGCCAGTAGTATTACAGATGGGAGCACTGAAGCTTTCTTT.

The V and J genes are TRBV6-5 and TRBJ1-1, with D tentatively TRBD1 (6 bases). Trimming pared 0 bases from V and 0 bases from J, leaving 8 bases between. Germline V gene sequence: CDR1 MNHEY, CDR2 SVGAGI. CDR3 length: 15 residues. The CDR3 is CASSYSDRLNTEAFF. The CDR3 nucleotides are TGTGCCAGCAGTTACTCGGACAGATTGAACACTGAAGCTTTCTTT.

The chain has TRBV27 and TRBJ1-1; D is uncertain. Trimming cost V 3 bases and J 8 bases, with 16 bases left between them. Germline V gene data show CDR1 as MNHEY and CDR2 as SMNVEV (reference sequence). CDR3 length: 14 residues. The CDR3 nucleotides are TGTGCCAGCAGTTTGGTCAGCTCGTCGTCCGAAGCTTTCTTT. Its translation: CASSLVSSSSEAFF.

The chain links TRBV13 to TRBJ2-3; 7 positions agree with TRBD2. This CDR3 is built from 16 residues. Germline values: CDR1 PRHDT, CDR2 FYEKMQ (reference sequence). The ends lost 5 bases at V and 0 bases at J; junction bases unmatched: 8. CDR3 bases: TGTGCCAGCAGCAACAAACTAGCGCGAAGCACAGATACGCAGTATTTT. Amino acids: CASSNKLARSTDTQYF.

V usage is TRBV19 and J usage is TRBJ1-2; 7 bases fit TRBD1. The germline V gene has CDR1 LNHDA and CDR2 SQIVND (reference sequence). Trimming at V came to 6 bases and at J to 4 bases, leaving 5 bases not matched to a gene. CDR3 length: 13 residues. CDR3 loop: CASRADRLYGYTF. The DNA for the CDR3 is TGTGCCAGTAGGGCGGACAGGCTCTATGGCTACACCTTC. Drawing the rest from reference TRBV19 and TRBJ1-2, the complete variable domain is DGGITQSPKYLFRKEGQNVTLSCEQNLNHDAMYWYRQDPGQGLRLIYYSQIVNDFQKGDIAEGYSVSREKKESFPLTVTSAQKNPTAFYLCASRADRLYGYTFGSGTRLTVV.

This clone was seen just once. The chain carries TRBV7-2 and TRBJ1-2; tentative D call: TRBD1 (6 bases). Trimming stripped 5 bases from V and 2 bases from J, with 15 bases between. The CDR3 spans 15 residues. Germline loops: CDR1 SGHTA, CDR2 FQGNSA. This chain's CDR3 is CASSPRGGGNYGYTF. DNA of the CDR3: TGTGCCAGCAGCCCCCGGGGAGGGGGGAACTATGGCTACACCTTC.

V is TRBV6-5 and J is TRBJ2-5; D unclear. Trimming removed 0 bases at V and 5 bases at J, with 10 bases between. This CDR3 contains 14 residues. Per the germline V gene, CDR1 is MNHEY and CDR2 is SVGAGI. This CDR3 is CASSYSVGWETQYF. The CDR3 DNA reads as TGTGCCAGCAGTTACTCGGTCGGGTGGGAGACCCAGTACTTC.

The chain combines TRBV5-6 with TRBJ1-1; D remains unclear. The CDR3 is 14 amino acids. Germline V lookup: CDR1 SGHDT, CDR2 YYEEEE. The V end was cut by 2 bases, the J end by 2 bases, with 10 bases between. The CDR3, as DNA: TGTGCCAGCAGCTTAAGAGGTATTAACACTGAAGCTTTCTTT. Protein: CASSLRGINTEAFF.

The chain joins TRBV6-5 to TRBJ1-5, with D possibly being TRBD1 (5 bases). The germline V gene encodes CDR1 MNHEY and CDR2 SVGAGI. The CDR3 extends over 14 amino acids. V lost 0 bases and J 4 bases, leaving 7 bases between the germline ends. The CDR3 reads CASSYSGENQPQHF. The CDR3 DNA sequence: TGTGCCAGCAGTTACTCAGGGGAAAATCAGCCCCAGCATTTT.

The CDR3 here is CATSRRDNEKLFF. The CDR3 DNA reads TGTGCCACCAGCAGAAGGGACAATGAAAAACTGTTTTTT. The chain is built from TRBV15 and TRBJ1-4, with D possibly being TRBD1 (5 bases). The germline gives CDR1 LNHNV, CDR2 YYDKDF (reference sequence). The CDR3 consists of 13 residues. V lost 2 bases and J 5 bases, leaving 6 bases between the germline ends.

This sequence joins TRBV5-1 and TRBJ1-2; D gene ambiguous. Germline lookup yields CDR1 SGHRS and CDR2 YFSETQ. The CDR3 has 15 amino acids. The V and J ends lost 4 bases and 6 bases respectively, with 19 bases between them. The DNA for the CDR3 is TGCGCCAGCAGCGTGACGCTTGGGAATTGGAATGGCTACACCTTC. It specifies CASSVTLGNWNGYTF.

The V gene is TRBV28, the J gene TRBJ1-2; 8 bases map to TRBD1. Germline assignment: CDR1 MDHEN and CDR2 SYDVKM. V lost 6 bases to trimming and J lost 14 bases; unmatched junction nucleotides: 8. The CDR3 is 11 residues long. The CDR3, as DNA: TGTGCCAGCAGATACGGGACAGGCGTTACCTTC. This translates into CASRYGTGVTF.

The chain couples TRBV18 to TRBJ2-7; D not certain. Germline V gives CDR1 KGHSH, CDR2 LQKENI. This CDR3 contains 16 residues. Trimming removed 5 bases at V and 2 bases at J, with 19 bases between. CDR3 region: CASSTTTGDGTYEQYF. The CDR3 nucleotides read TGTGCCAGCTCAACAACCACGGGTGACGGTACCTACGAGCAGTACTTC.

The V gene is TRBV5-4, the J gene TRBJ2-2; 11 bases map to TRBD2. V shed 0 bases, J shed 6 bases, and the junction held 10 bases outside the gene matches. Germline loops: CDR1 SGHNT, CDR2 YYREEE (reference sequence). The CDR3 runs 18 residues. CDR3 in amino acids: CASSLGGSGRAAAGELFF. The CDR3 nucleotides read TGTGCCAGCAGCTTGGGGGGTAGCGGGAGGGCGGCGGCCGGGGAGCTGTTTTTT.

CDR3 in amino acids: CASSLAGGNTIYF. The CDR3 DNA reads as TGTGCCAGCAGCCTCGCGGGGGGAAACACCATATATTTT. The rearrangement joins TRBV5-6 to TRBJ1-3; D call uncertain. Germline V gene sequence: CDR1 SGHDT, CDR2 YYEEEE. CDR3 length equals 13 residues. Between the trimmed V and J ends, which lost 4 bases and 4 bases, there was a span of 9 bases.

In nucleotides, the CDR3 is TGTGCCAGCACCCTAACGGGGGGCACTGGGGCCAACGTCCTGACTTTC. Translation: CASTLTGGTGANVLTF. The J gene is TRBJ2-6, the V gene TRBV7-2; D possibly corresponds to TRBD2 (7 bases). This CDR3 is built from 16 residues. Trimming removed 7 bases at V and 2 bases at J, with 15 bases between. Germline loops: CDR1 SGHTA, CDR2 FQGNSA.

This chain joins TRBV7-2 and TRBJ1-6; weak D call: TRBD1 (5 bases). CDR1 SGHTA and CDR2 FQGNSA come from the germline V gene. This CDR3 has 15 amino acids. V was pared by 0 bases and J by 2 bases, with 5 bases between. The CDR3 loop reads CASSLARAYNSPLHF. The CDR3 nucleotides are TGTGCCAGCAGCTTAGCCAGGGCCTATAATTCACCCCTCCACTTT.

J is TRBJ1-6 and V is TRBV28, with a tentative D call TRBD1 (5 bases). CDR1 and CDR2 from the germline V gene are MDHEN and SYDVKM. V dropped 4 bases and J dropped 8 bases, with 15 bases sitting between them. The CDR3 covers 15 residues. As DNA, the CDR3 is TGTGCCAGCAGTTCCGGGACGAGAAGGGATTCACCCCTCCACTTT. This codes for CASSSGTRRDSPLHF.

CDR3 loop: CAIKGSYNSPLHF. The CDR3 nucleotides are TGTGCCATCAAGGGCTCTTATAATTCACCCCTCCACTTT. The chain links TRBV10-3 to TRBJ1-6; D is unresolved. Germline V lookup: CDR1 ENHRY, CDR2 SYGVKD. The length of the CDR3 is 13 residues. Trimming removed 7 bases from V and 4 bases from J, with 8 bases in between.

The chain joins TRBV3-1 (or the pseudogene TRBV3-2) to TRBJ2-3, with 8 positions matching TRBD2. The V segment lost 4 bases and the J segment 1 base; nucleotides outside the gene matches: 10. The CDR3 runs 17 residues. Germline values: CDR1 LGHDT, CDR2 YNNKEL (reference sequence). CDR3 DNA: TGTGCCAGCAGCCCCTCGGGGGGGCATAGAGGCACAGATACGCAGTATTTT. Its translation is CASSPSGGHRGTDTQYF.

V gene TRBV2 combines with J gene TRBJ2-1; 7 bases are shared with TRBD2. V shed 7 bases, J shed 2 bases, and the junction held 5 bases outside the gene matches. The CDR3 is 14 amino acids. The germline V gene encodes CDR1 SNHLY and CDR2 FYNNEI. As DNA, the CDR3 is TGTGCCAGCACGGGGGGACCAACCTACAATGAGCAGTTCTTC. Translation: CASTGGPTYNEQFF. The whole variable domain, filled in from reference TRBV2 and TRBJ2-1, reads EPEVTQTPSHQVTQMGQEVILRCVPISNHLYFYWYRQILGQKVEFLVSFYNNEISEKSEIFDDQFSVERPDGSNFTLKIRSTKLEDSAMYFCASTGGPTYNEQFFGPGTRLTVL.

The chain links TRBV30 to TRBJ1-2, with 7 bases lining up with TRBD1. J gave up 7 bases and V 0 bases, and 11 bases lay outside the gene matches. Germline CDR1 and CDR2: GTSNPN and SVGIG (reference sequence). The CDR3 runs 15 residues. The chain's CDR3 is CAWSVLTGYGFGYTF. The DNA for the CDR3 is TGTGCCTGGAGTGTACTGACAGGGTATGGTTTTGGCTACACCTTC.

This chain connects TRBV30 to TRBJ2-7, with D possibly being TRBD2 (5 bases). This CDR3 is built from 11 residues. V was shortened by 2 bases and J by 6 bases, with 8 bases between the two germline ends. Germline-derived CDR1 and CDR2 are GTSNPN and SVGIG (reference sequence). CDR3 nucleotides: TGTGCCTGGAGTAGAGGGTCCGAGCAGTACTTC. Amino acids: CAWSRGSEQYF.